Each of the 31 T cell receptor beta chains below was sequenced from the same sample in a study of cytomegalovirus exposure and HLA in healthy donors. PCR amplification relied on 60 Vbeta primers (plus 13 Jbeta primers). Measured with immunoSEQ multiplex PCR; TCRdb has only the in-frame clones, and not every one. The sample consists of under 120,000 clones, 65% to 80% of them appearing once. The sequenced sample was PBMCs. The receptors stem from a middle-aged woman in good health and CMV-seronegative.

CDR3 region: CASSLGDNSAFF. The CDR3 DNA reads TGCGCCAGCAGCTTGGGGGACAATAGTGCTTTCTTT. V and J are TRBV5-1 and TRBJ1-1, with D tentatively TRBD1 (6 bases). Trimming stripped 0 bases from V and 11 bases from J, with 11 bases between. The germline gives CDR1 SGHRS, CDR2 YFSETQ. The CDR3 is made up of 12 amino acids.

The chain has TRBV7-8 and TRBJ2-3, with D unresolved. Germline CDR1 and CDR2: SGHVS and FQNEAQ. The V and J ends lost 5 bases and 2 bases respectively, with 8 bases between them. This CDR3 has 13 amino acids. The CDR3 bases are TGTGCCAGCAGCCCCCTATCCACAGATACGCAGTATTTT. Amino acid sequence: CASSPLSTDTQYF.

This sequence joins TRBV5-4 and TRBJ1-4; 9 bases are shared with TRBD1. The CDR3 is 16 residues long. Looked up from germline, CDR1 is SGHNT and CDR2 is YYREEE (reference sequence). With V trimmed by 0 bases and J by 4 bases, 4 bases remained unmatched. The CDR3 loop reads CASSLVTGGLNEKLFF. The CDR3 DNA sequence: TGTGCCAGCAGCTTGGTTACAGGGGGCCTTAATGAAAAACTGTTTTTT.

The CDR3 sequence is CASSLPRSASGGDNEQFF. CDR3 bases: TGTGCCAGCAGCTTACCCCGCTCGGCTAGCGGGGGAGACAATGAGCAGTTCTTC. V is TRBV7-9 and J is TRBJ2-1; TRBD2 agrees at 10 bases. CDR1 is SEHNR and CDR2 is FQNEAQ in the germline V gene (reference sequence). V trimming: 2 bases; J trimming: 5 bases; junction bases outside the gene matches: 12. The CDR3 is made up of 18 amino acids.

V usage is TRBV18 and J usage is TRBJ2-7; 9 nucleotides agree with TRBD1. CDR1 is KGHSH and CDR2 is LQKENI in the germline V gene. V shed 3 bases, J shed 0 bases, and the junction held 6 bases outside the gene matches. The CDR3 runs 16 residues. The CDR3 spells CASSPMGQGISYEQYF. CDR3 coding DNA: TGTGCCAGCTCACCGATGGGACAGGGAATCTCCTACGAGCAGTACTTC.

The chain links TRBV28 to TRBJ1-2; 8 bases align to TRBD1. The CDR3 spans 15 residues. V dropped 3 bases and J dropped 4; count of bases not matched to a gene: 7. CDR1 is MDHEN and CDR2 is SYDVKM in the germline V gene. CDR3: CASSLPGTGVYGYTF. Written as DNA, the CDR3 is TGTGCCAGCAGTTTGCCCGGGACAGGAGTCTATGGCTACACCTTC.

V is TRBV4-1 and J is TRBJ1-1, with a weak D call TRBD1 (5 bases). The germline V gene has CDR1 MGHRA and CDR2 YSYEKL. V lost 1 base and J lost 2, with 8 bases in between. CDR3 length equals 14 residues. CDR3 in DNA: TGCGCCAGCAGCCAAGCAGACAGAAACACTGAAGCTTTCTTT. It yields the protein CASSQADRNTEAFF.

The rearrangement links TRBV27 to TRBJ2-7; the match to TRBD2 covers 8 bases. V lost 2 bases to trimming and J lost 0 bases; unmatched junction nucleotides: 3. The CDR3 runs 15 residues. Germline values: CDR1 MNHEY, CDR2 SMNVEV (reference sequence). The CDR3 protein is CASSLIGGDSYEQYF. CDR3 DNA: TGTGCCAGCAGTTTAATCGGGGGGGACTCCTACGAGCAGTACTTC.

The chain has TRBV28 and TRBJ2-1; 8 nucleotides align to TRBD2. Looked up from germline, CDR1 is MDHEN and CDR2 is SYDVKM. The CDR3 is 15 residues long. V was pared by 2 bases and J by 8 bases, with 8 bases of the junction left unmatched. Written as DNA, the CDR3 is TGTGCCAGCAGTTTACCCGGGGGGGGCCCCTATGAGCAGTTCTTC. Translation: CASSLPGGGPYEQFF. The full variable domain, completed using reference TRBV28 and TRBJ2-1, is DVKVTQSSRYLVKRTGEKVFLECVQDMDHENMFWYRQDPGLGLRLIYFSYDVKMKEKGDIPEGYSVSREKKERFSLILESASTNQTSMYLCASSLPGGGPYEQFFGPGTRLTVL.

In its sample, this clone was seen once. This sequence joins TRBV6-1 and TRBJ2-7, with D maybe TRBD1 (7 bases). Germline CDR1 and CDR2: MNHNS and SASEGT. V shed 7 bases and J shed 5 bases, with 21 bases lying between them. The CDR3 is 15 amino acids. The CDR3 loop is CASTNLGAGGNEQYF. Written as DNA, the CDR3 is TGTGCCAGCACTAACCTGGGCGCAGGGGGGAACGAGCAGTACTTC.

V usage is TRBV16 and J usage is TRBJ2-1; TRBD2 aligns across 7 bases. CDR1 and CDR2 (germline): KGHSY, FQNENV. Unmatched junction bases numbered 8, after V lost 2 bases and J lost 7 bases. The CDR3 runs 15 residues. The CDR3 DNA reads TGTGCCAGCAGCCAAGTCCGCGGGAGAGGGAATGAGCAGTTCTTC. It yields the protein CASSQVRGRGNEQFF.

This chain uses TRBV4-1 with TRBJ1-2, with 7 bases aligning to TRBD1. This CDR3 spans 13 amino acids. Germline CDR1 and CDR2: MGHRA and YSYEKL. V dropped 2 bases and J dropped 6; count of bases not matched to a gene: 3. In nucleotides, the CDR3 is TGCGCCAGCAGCCAACTACAGGGGAATGGCTACACCTTC. Translating it yields CASSQLQGNGYTF.

The chain's CDR3 is CASSPTSNTGELFF. The CDR3 nucleotides read TGCGCCAGCAGTCCCACTAGTAACACCGGGGAGCTGTTTTTT. The chain uses TRBV5-1 and TRBJ2-2; D might be TRBD2 (5 bases). The CDR3 runs to 14 residues. Between the trimmed V and J ends, which lost 5 bases and 2 bases, there was a span of 10 bases. The germline CDR1 and CDR2 sequences are SGHRS and YFSETQ.

On this clone: The sample carries other DNA sequences with the same CDR3. The genes are TRBV6-1 and TRBJ2-7; weak D call: TRBD2 (6 bases). V lost 10 bases and J 3 bases, leaving 16 bases between the germline ends. Germline V CDR1 and CDR2: MNHNS, SASEGT. CDR3 length: 13 amino acids. CDR3 protein: CATRETALYEQYF. CDR3 DNA: TGTGCCACCCGGGAGACAGCGCTCTACGAGCAGTACTTC.

This CDR3 reads CASSPGSSNNSPLHF. As DNA, the CDR3 is TGTGCCAGCAGCCCAGGGTCCTCTAATAATTCACCCCTCCACTTT. The chain recombines TRBV5-6 with TRBJ1-6; a weak D match, TRBD1 (5 bases). V was trimmed by 4 bases and J by 5 bases, leaving 13 bases between them. There are 15 residues in the CDR3. Germline V CDR1 and CDR2: SGHDT, YYEEEE.

This clone was recorded only once. CDR3 loop: CASSYGAGGSGETQYF. In DNA form, the CDR3 reads TGTGCCAGCAGTTACGGGGCAGGCGGGAGCGGAGAGACCCAGTACTTC. This sequence joins TRBV6-5 and TRBJ2-5; TRBD2 matches 7 bases. The J segment lost 4 bases and the V segment lost 2 bases, leaving 10 bases of the junction unmatched. The CDR3 runs 16 residues. Germline assignment: CDR1 MNHEY and CDR2 SVGAGI.

J is TRBJ2-2 and V is TRBV7-8, with TRBD2 identical over 7 bases. Trimming removed 5 bases from V and 1 base from J; junction bases left unmatched: 10. CDR1 and CDR2 (germline): SGHVS, FQNEAQ. The CDR3 loop spans 17 amino acids. CDR3 sequence reads: CASSLLGWEGNTGELFF. DNA for the CDR3: TGTGCCAGCAGCCTATTAGGATGGGAGGGGAACACCGGGGAGCTGTTTTTT.

This clone was detected only once. This chain connects TRBV5-1 to TRBJ2-4; TRBD1 is a possible D gene (5 bases). Germline assignment: CDR1 SGHRS and CDR2 YFSETQ. The CDR3 totals 17 residues. The V end lost 0 bases, the J end lost 0 bases, and 13 bases lay between the germline ends. DNA for the CDR3: TGCGCCAGCAGCTTGGGGGGCCTGGCTGTAGCCAAAAACATTCAGTACTTC. It is translated as CASSLGGLAVAKNIQYF.

This clone was seen a few times. V and J are TRBV5-8 and TRBJ2-5; no firm D call. Per the germline V gene, CDR1 is SGHTS and CDR2 is YDEGEE. The length of the CDR3 is 15 residues. The V and J ends lost 0 bases and 4 bases respectively, with 13 bases between them. The CDR3 sequence: CASSLAHPWSETQYF. The CDR3 DNA reads as TGTGCCAGCAGCTTGGCACACCCCTGGTCAGAGACCCAGTACTTC.

This sequence joins TRBV7-2 and TRBJ1-6; TRBD1 matches 7 bases. The CDR3 length is 17 residues. V was clipped by 5 bases and J by 9 bases; unmatched bases: 16. Germline lookup yields CDR1 SGHTA and CDR2 FQGNSA. CDR3 in amino acids: CASSVMSGQATGSPLHF. In DNA form, the CDR3 reads TGTGCCAGCAGCGTAATGAGCGGACAGGCAACGGGTTCACCCCTCCACTTT.

This clone has a handful of counts. The rearrangement joins TRBV11-2 to TRBJ1-3; 7 bases are shared with TRBD1. CDR3 size: 15 residues. Trimming at V came to 3 bases and at J to 0 bases, leaving 2 bases not matched to a gene. Germline values: CDR1 SGHAT, CDR2 FQNNGV. In nucleotides, the CDR3 is TGTGCCAGCAGCTTGACAGGGTCCTCTGGAAACACCATATATTTT. This codes for CASSLTGSSGNTIYF.

This clone was detected only a few times. The chain is built from TRBV28 and TRBJ2-7; the match to TRBD1 covers 11 bases. V shed 6 bases, J shed 0 bases, and the junction held 4 bases outside the gene matches. Germline CDR1 MDHEN, CDR2 SYDVKM. The CDR3 loop spans 15 amino acids. Here the CDR3 DNA reads TGTGCCAGCAGGCGGGACAGGGGGTTCTCCTACGAGCAGTACTTC. Translating it yields CASRRDRGFSYEQYF.

The rearrangement uses TRBV28 and TRBJ1-4; possible D gene TRBD1, 6 bases. Germline values: CDR1 MDHEN, CDR2 SYDVKM. The ends were cut back, 4 bases at V and 7 bases at J, with 16 bases in the middle. The CDR3 is 15 amino acids. The CDR3 loop is CASSSRDIRSEKLFF. DNA for the CDR3: TGTGCCAGCAGTTCCCGGGACATCCGGAGTGAAAAACTGTTTTTT.

V gene TRBV7-2 combines with J gene TRBJ1-5, with a possible D match to TRBD1 (6 bases). V was shortened by 4 bases and J by 7 bases, with 8 bases between the two germline ends. Per the germline V gene, CDR1 is SGHTA and CDR2 is FQGNSA. The CDR3 spans 12 residues. CDR3 loop: CASSWGPQPQHF. CDR3 sequence (DNA): TGTGCCAGCAGCTGGGGGCCCCAGCCCCAGCATTTT.

J is TRBJ2-1 and V is TRBV30, with 16 positions matching TRBD2. The CDR3 sequence is 16 residues long. V lost 5 bases, J lost 0 bases, and 1 base stayed unmatched. The V gene's germline CDR1 is GTSNPN and CDR2 SVGIG (reference sequence). This CDR3 reads CAWGTSGGVSYNEQFF. In DNA, the CDR3 is TGTGCCTGGGGGACTAGCGGGGGGGTCTCCTACAATGAGCAGTTCTTC.

This chain links TRBV7-2 with TRBJ1-1; D remains unclear. The CDR3 spans 14 residues. V lost 2 bases to trimming and J lost 5 bases, with 12 bases between them. The germline gives CDR1 SGHTA, CDR2 FQGNSA. CDR3 DNA: TGTGCCAGCAGCTTAAGCTCGAGAGGAACTGAAGCTTTCTTT. This sequence encodes CASSLSSRGTEAFF.

The J gene is TRBJ1-1, the V gene TRBV18, with D perhaps matching TRBD1 (5 bases). CDR3 length equals 17 residues. The V end was cut by 3 bases, the J end by 4 bases, with 21 bases between. Germline V gene data show CDR1 as KGHSH and CDR2 as LQKENI. In DNA form, the CDR3 reads TGTGCCAGCTCACCCACTAGTGAGGGGATCGGGGGCACTGAAGCTTTCTTT. This gives the protein CASSPTSEGIGGTEAFF.

This clone was seen a single time. This chain uses TRBV19 with TRBJ2-1; TRBD2 agrees at 10 bases. From germline, CDR1 is LNHDA and CDR2 SQIVND (reference sequence). The J segment lost 2 bases and the V segment lost 7 bases, leaving 2 bases of the junction unmatched. This CDR3 comprises 14 residues. The CDR3, as DNA: TGTGCCAGTACCCTAGCGGGAGCCTACAATGAGCAGTTCTTC. The encoded protein is CASTLAGAYNEQFF.

This chain uses TRBV28 with TRBJ2-7; 10 nucleotides agree with TRBD1. V trimming: 4 bases; J trimming: 4 bases; junction bases outside the gene matches: 10. The CDR3 is 16 residues long. Germline V gene data show CDR1 as MDHEN and CDR2 as SYDVKM. The CDR3 is CASSSPRDRGTYEQYF. DNA of the CDR3: TGTGCCAGCAGTTCTCCCCGGGACAGGGGTACTTACGAGCAGTACTTC.

V gene TRBV27 combines with J gene TRBJ1-1; 12 nucleotides line up with TRBD1. Germline-derived CDR1 and CDR2 are MNHEY and SMNVEV (reference sequence). With V trimmed by 5 bases and J by 5 bases, 6 bases remained unmatched. The CDR3 runs 15 residues. The chain's CDR3 is CASSRGDRGRTEAFF. The CDR3 DNA follows: TGTGCCAGCAGTCGCGGGGACAGGGGGCGGACTGAAGCTTTCTTT.

This chain joins TRBV28 and TRBJ2-2; 7 bases match TRBD1. The ends lost 8 bases at V and 6 bases at J; junction bases unmatched: 12. CDR1 MDHEN and CDR2 SYDVKM come from the germline V gene. The CDR3 sequence is 15 residues long. The CDR3 region has the DNA TGTGCCAGCGAGGGGGCAGGGACCTTCCCCGGGGAGCTGTTTTTT. Protein: CASEGAGTFPGELFF.